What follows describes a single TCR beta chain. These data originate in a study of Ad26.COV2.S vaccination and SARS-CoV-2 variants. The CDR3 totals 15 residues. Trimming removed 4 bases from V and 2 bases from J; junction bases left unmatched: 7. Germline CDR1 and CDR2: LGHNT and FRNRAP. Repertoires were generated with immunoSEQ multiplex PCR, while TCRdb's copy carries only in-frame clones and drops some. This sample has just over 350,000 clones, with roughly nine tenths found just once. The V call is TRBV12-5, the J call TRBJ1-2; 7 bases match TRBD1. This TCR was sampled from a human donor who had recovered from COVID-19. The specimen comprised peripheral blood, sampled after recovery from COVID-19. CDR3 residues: CASGWTGDLNYGYTF. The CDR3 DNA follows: TGTGCTAGTGGTTGGACAGGAGATCTAAACTATGGCTACACCTTC.